The subject of this entry is one T cell receptor (beta chain). The antigen is not known. This entry belongs to a study of CD8 T cells in Susac syndrome. Study conclusions and caveats: The study acknowledged a relatively small number of individuals in its TCR sequencing and HLA analysis.

The length of the CDR3 is 12 residues. Germline V lookup: CDR1 SGHNT, CDR2 YYREEE (reference sequence). V lost 1 base, J lost 8 bases, and 7 bases lay in between. The RNA, about 0.45 to 1 ug, was put through reverse transcription using random hexamers. By means of immunoSEQ multiplex PCR, TCR beta CDR3 spanning 54 Vbeta and 13 Jbeta underwent amplification. TCRdb re-analysed the immunoSEQ multiplex PCR reads in MiXCR, keeping a single row per CDR3 protein. This table holds roughly 140,000 distinct CDR3 sequences, 94% found once. The study sequenced TCR beta in blood CD8+ and CD4+ T cells. Negative isolation was used for CD8+ and CD4+ T cells and FACS enrichment for TEMRA cells.

Sequencing was done on a sample of CD8+ T cells from PBMCs. The chain employs TRBV5-4 and TRBJ2-1; no clear D gene. This TCR was sampled from a human donor in good health. Written as DNA, the CDR3 is TGTGCCAGCAGCTTGTGGCAGGATGAGCAGTTCTTC. This gives the protein CASSLWQDEQFF.